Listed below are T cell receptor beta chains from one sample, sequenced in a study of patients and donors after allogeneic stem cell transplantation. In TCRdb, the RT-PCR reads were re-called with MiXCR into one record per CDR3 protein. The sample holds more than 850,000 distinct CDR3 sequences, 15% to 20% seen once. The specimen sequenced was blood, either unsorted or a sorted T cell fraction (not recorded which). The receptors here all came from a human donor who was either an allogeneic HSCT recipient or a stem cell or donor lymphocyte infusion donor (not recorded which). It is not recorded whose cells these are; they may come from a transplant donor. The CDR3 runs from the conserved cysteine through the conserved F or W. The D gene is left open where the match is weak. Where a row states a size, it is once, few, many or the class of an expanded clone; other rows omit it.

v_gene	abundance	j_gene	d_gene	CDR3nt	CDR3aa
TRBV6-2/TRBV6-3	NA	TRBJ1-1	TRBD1	TGTGCCAGCAGTTACTCGGTCCGGGACAGGGCGAACACTGAAGCTTTCTTT	CASSYSVRDRANTEAFF
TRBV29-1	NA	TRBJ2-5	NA	TGCAGCGTTTCAACAGGGCGAGAGACCCAGTACTTC	CSVSTGRETQYF
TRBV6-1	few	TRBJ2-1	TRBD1	TGTGCCAGCAGTCCGACAGGGCGCTTCGGTGAGCAGTTCTTC	CASSPTGRFGEQFF
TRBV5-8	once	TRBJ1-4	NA	TGTGCCAGCAGCCGAGGTGCGGGCGATGAAAAACTGTTTTTT	CASSRGAGDEKLFF
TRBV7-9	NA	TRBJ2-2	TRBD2	TGTGCCAGCAGTTACAGCGGGAGGCGCACCGGGGAGCTGTTTTTT	CASSYSGRRTGELFF
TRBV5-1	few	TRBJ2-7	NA	TGCGCCAGCAGCCCGCGGGACAGCGTTTACGAGCAGTACTTC	CASSPRDSVYEQYF
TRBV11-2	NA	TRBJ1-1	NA	TGTGCCAGCAGCTTAGGGCTGGATACCACTGAAGCTTTCTTT	CASSLGLDTTEAFF
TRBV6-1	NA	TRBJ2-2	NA	TGTGCCAGCATAATTGGGGAGTTGGGCACCGGGGAGCTGTTATTT	CASIIGELGTGELLF
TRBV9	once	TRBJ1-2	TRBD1	TGTGCCAGCAGCGCGGGCGACAGGGAAGATGGCTACACCTTC	CASSAGDREDGYTF
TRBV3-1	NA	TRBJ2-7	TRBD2	TGTGCCAGCAGCCCAACCCCAGGGACTAGCGCATACGAGCAGTACTTC	CASSPTPGTSAYEQYF
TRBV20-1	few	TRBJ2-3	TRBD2	TGCAGTGCTAGTTCTAGCGGGAATGGCGCAGATACGCAGTATTTT	CSASSSGNGADTQYF
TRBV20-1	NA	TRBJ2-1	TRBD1	TGCAGTGCTAGATGGACAGGGCTGGATGAGCAGTTCTTC	CSARWTGLDEQFF
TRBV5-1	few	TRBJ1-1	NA	TGCGCCAGCAGCGCCGACGGGGGGCTGAACACTGAAGCTTTCTTT	CASSADGGLNTEAFF
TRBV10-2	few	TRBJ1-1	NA	TGCGCCAGCAGTGAGTGGGGAAACACTGAAGCTTTCTTT	CASSEWGNTEAFF
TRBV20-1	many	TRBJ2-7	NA	TGCAGTGCTAGACACAGTCGGCAGGGTGGCCACGAGCAGTACTTC	CSARHSRQGGHEQYF
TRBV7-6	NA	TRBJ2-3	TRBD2	TGTGCCAGCAGCCCGGGACTAGCGGGAGTTCGGGATACGCAGTATTTT	CASSPGLAGVRDTQYF
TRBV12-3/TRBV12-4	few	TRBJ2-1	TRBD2	TGTGCCAGCAGACCTAGCGGGAGGGCTAGCAATGAGCAGTTCTTC	CASRPSGRASNEQFF
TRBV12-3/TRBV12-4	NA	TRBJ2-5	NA	TGTGCCAGCGGAATAACAGGGCAAGAGACCCAGTACTTC	CASGITGQETQYF
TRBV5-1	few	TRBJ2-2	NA	TGCGCCAGCAGCTTCACCGGGACGGCGAACACCGGGGAGCTGTTTTTT	CASSFTGTANTGELFF